The T cell receptor (beta chain) under discussion was sequenced for a study of CD8 T cells in ankylosing spondylitis. A few counts support this clonotype. The antigen remains unidentified. This CDR3 comprises 14 residues. The V and J ends lost 7 bases and 4 bases respectively, with 16 bases between them. Germline loops: CDR1 SGHAT, CDR2 FQNNGV. Whole-study findings and limits: There was a TCR beta motif, made of several highly homologous variants, that appeared characteristic of ankylosing spondylitis blood.

TCRdb independently ran MiXCR on the 5' RACE reads; one entry per CDR3 protein. The table shows 500,000 to 550,000 distinct CDR3 sequences, with about 13% occurring only once. The TCR originated in a male donor with ankylosing spondylitis. Sequenced input: blood, either unsorted or a sorted T cell fraction (not recorded which). The gene calls are TRBV11-2 and TRBJ2-5; D may be TRBD2 (7 bases). DNA of the CDR3: TGTGCCAGCAACCAGGGGAGGGGTGGAGAGACCCAGTACTTC. Amino acids: CASNQGRGGETQYF.